Reported below is one T cell receptor beta chain. The CDR3 length is 14 residues. Trimming stripped 5 bases from V and 4 bases from J, with 12 bases between. The germline V gene has CDR1 MNHEY and CDR2 SMNVEV (reference sequence). Produced via immunoSEQ multiplex PCR; TCRdb's table is partial and in-frame only. The table records 79,000 or so clones, approximately 96% of them present only once. The data originate from a study of technical replicates of blood from a handful of donors. The V gene is TRBV27, the J gene TRBJ1-3; D ambiguous. The receptor comes from a human donor in good health. The specimen was T cells isolated from PBMCs. The CDR3 bases are TGTGCCAGCAGTACAACGGGGATAGGAAACACCATATATTTT. Translated, it gives CASSTTGIGNTIYF.